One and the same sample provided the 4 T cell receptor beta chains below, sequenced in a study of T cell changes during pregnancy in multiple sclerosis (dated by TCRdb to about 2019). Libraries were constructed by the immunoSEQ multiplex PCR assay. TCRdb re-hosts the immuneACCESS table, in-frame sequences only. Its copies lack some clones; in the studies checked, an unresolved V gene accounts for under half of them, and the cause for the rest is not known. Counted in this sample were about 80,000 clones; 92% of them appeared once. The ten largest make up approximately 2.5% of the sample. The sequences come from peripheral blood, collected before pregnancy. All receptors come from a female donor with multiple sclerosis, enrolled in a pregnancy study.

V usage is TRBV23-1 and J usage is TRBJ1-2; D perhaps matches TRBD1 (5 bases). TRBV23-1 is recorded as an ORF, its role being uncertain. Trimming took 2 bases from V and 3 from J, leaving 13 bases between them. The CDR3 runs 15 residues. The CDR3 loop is CASSQVWGQDYGYTF. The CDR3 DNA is TGCGCCAGCAGTCAAGTGTGGGGCCAGGACTATGGCTACACCTTC.

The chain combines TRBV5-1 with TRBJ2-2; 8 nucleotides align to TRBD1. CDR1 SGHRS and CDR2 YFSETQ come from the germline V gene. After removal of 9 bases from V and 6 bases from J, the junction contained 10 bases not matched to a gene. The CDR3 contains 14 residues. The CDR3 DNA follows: TGCGCCACCCAGGACAGGGTGAAGCCCGGGGAGCTGTTTTTT. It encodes CATQDRVKPGELFF.

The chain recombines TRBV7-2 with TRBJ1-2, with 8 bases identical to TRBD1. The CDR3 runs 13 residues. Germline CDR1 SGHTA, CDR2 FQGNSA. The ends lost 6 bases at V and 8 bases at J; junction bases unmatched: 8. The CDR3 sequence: CASSPNDRGGYTF. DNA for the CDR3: TGTGCCAGCAGTCCAAACGACAGGGGAGGCTACACCTTC.

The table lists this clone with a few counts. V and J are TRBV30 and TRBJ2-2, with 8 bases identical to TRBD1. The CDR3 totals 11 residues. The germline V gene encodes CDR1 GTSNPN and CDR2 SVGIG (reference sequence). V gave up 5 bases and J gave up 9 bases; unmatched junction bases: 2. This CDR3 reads CAWYRGWELFF. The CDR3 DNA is TGTGCCTGGTACAGGGGGTGGGAGCTGTTTTTT. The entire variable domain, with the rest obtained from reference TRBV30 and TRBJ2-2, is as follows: SQTIHQWPATLVQPVGSPLSLECTVEGTSNPNLYWYRQAAGRGLQLLFYSVGIGQISSEVPQNLSASRPQDRQFILSSKKLLLSDSGFYLCAWYRGWELFFGEGSRLTVL.